This T cell receptor beta chain was retrieved from a study of blood T cells in healthy people across ages. Whole-study findings and limits: Donor CMV infection status was unknown, possibly confounding age-related changes in expanded clonotypes.

This clonotype came up a few times. The antigen is undetermined. Donors ranged from about 6 to 90 years old and were healthy Caucasians in Russia. Samples each had at least 5 micrograms of total RNA extracted. The CDR3 spans 13 residues. V was cut by 4 bases and J by 8 bases, with 11 bases left in between. Germline V gene data show CDR1 as SEHNR and CDR2 as FQNEAQ (reference sequence). With a J-beta primer mix and a sample-barcoded 5' primer, a second PCR ran about 6 to 11 cycles. Via MiXCR, TCRdb re-called the 5' RACE reads, giving one row per CDR3 protein. There are over 1,500,000 distinct CDR3 sequences in the sample; 39% occur only once, and 23% lies in the top ten.

The clonotype originates from a human donor in good health. Material: blood. V gene TRBV7-9 combines with J gene TRBJ1-4; D call uncertain. The CDR3 spells CASSSNLGEKLFF. For the CDR3, the DNA is TGTGCCAGCAGCTCCAACCTGGGAGAAAAACTGTTTTTT. Full variable domain (remainder filled in from reference TRBV7-9 and TRBJ1-4): DTGVSQNPRHKITKRGQNVTFRCDPISEHNRLYWYRQTLGQGPEFLTYFQNEAQLEKSRLLSDRFSAERPKGSFSTLEIQRTEQGDSAMYLCASSSNLGEKLFFGSGTQLSVL.